This TCR beta chain comes out of a study of cytomegalovirus exposure and HLA in healthy donors. This table comes from immunoSEQ multiplex PCR, and its TCRdb copy is limited to in-frame clones, with some not included. This table has over 150,000 clones, roughly 89% appearing once. From the 120-subject validation cohort, which was separate from the roughly 670-subject first cohort, the donors were drawn. Study-level points and caveats: There were some public TCRs occurring in many donors, but most TCR sequences were rare. A few chains tied to CMV proved CMV antigen-specific in vitro.

Worth noting for this clone: Its antigen is not identified.

This sequence originates from a man younger than 35 in good health and CMV-seropositive. The specimen was PBMCs.

The CDR3, as DNA: TGTGCCAGCAGCACAGGGGGCGGCGGGGGCACTGAAGCTTTCTTT. Its protein product is CASSTGGGGGTEAFF. This chain uses TRBV7-9 with TRBJ1-1; 9 bases line up with TRBD1. Per germline, CDR1 SEHNR and CDR2 FQNEAQ (reference sequence). Germline trimming cut 5 bases from V and 4 bases from J; bases unmatched to any gene: 8. CDR3 size: 15 residues.